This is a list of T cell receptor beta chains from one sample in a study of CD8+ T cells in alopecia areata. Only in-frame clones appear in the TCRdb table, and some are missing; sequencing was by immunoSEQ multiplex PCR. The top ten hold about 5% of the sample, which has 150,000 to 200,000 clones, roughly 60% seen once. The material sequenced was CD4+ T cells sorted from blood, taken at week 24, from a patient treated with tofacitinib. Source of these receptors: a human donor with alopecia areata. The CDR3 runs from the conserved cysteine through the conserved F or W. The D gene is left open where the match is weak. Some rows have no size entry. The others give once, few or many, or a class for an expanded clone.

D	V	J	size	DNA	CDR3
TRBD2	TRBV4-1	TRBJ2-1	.	TGCGCCAGCAGCCAAACTCTAGCGGGGGGCTCGAAGCAGTTCTTC	CASSQTLAGGSKQFF
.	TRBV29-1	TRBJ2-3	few	TGCAGCGTTGAAGACAAGGGGAGCACAGATACGCAGTATTTT	CSVEDKGSTDTQYF
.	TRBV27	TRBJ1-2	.	TGTGCCAGCAGTTTATCGGGCAGGGCGGCTGGCTACACCTTC	CASSLSGRAAGYTF
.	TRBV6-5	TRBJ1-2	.	TGTGCCACCAAACAGTTTAACTATGGCTACACCTTC	CATKQFNYGYTF
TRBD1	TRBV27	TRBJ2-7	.	TGTGCCAGCAGTCCGGACAGGGTGGCCGAGCAGTACTTC	CASSPDRVAEQYF
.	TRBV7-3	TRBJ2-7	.	TGTGCCAGCAGCTCCTCAGGGGGGAGCTACGAGCAGTACTTC	CASSSSGGSYEQYF
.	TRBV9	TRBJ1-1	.	TGTGCCAGCAGCGTAGCAGCAGGGCTGGCTGAAGCTTTCTTT	CASSVAAGLAEAFF
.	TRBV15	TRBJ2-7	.	TGTGCCACCAGCAGAGATTTAGGACCCTACGAGCAGTACTTC	CATSRDLGPYEQYF
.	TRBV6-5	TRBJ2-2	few	TGTGCCAGCAGTAAATCCATTAGTTGGACCGGGGAGCTGTTTTTT	CASSKSISWTGELFF
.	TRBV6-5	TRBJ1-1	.	TGTGCCAGCAATAGGGGAATTTCTGACACTGAAGCTTTCTTT	CASNRGISDTEAFF
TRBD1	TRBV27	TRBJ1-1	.	TGTGCCAGCAGTCCTCACAGGGGTGTATGGAACACTGAAGCTTTCTTT	CASSPHRGVWNTEAFF
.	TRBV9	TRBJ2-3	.	TGTGCCAGCAGCGTAGCGGGGGCCCGAGGGGATACGCAGTATTTT	CASSVAGARGDTQYF
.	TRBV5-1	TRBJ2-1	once	TGCGCCAGCAGGAACTACAATGAGCAGTTCTTC	CASRNYNEQFF
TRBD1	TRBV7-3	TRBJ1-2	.	TGTGCCAGCAGCCCGGACAGGGTGGGGTATGGCTACACCTTC	CASSPDRVGYGYTF
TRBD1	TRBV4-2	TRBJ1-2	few	TGTGCCAGCAGCCAAGAAGAGGGGGCTGACTATGGCTACACCTTC	CASSQEEGADYGYTF
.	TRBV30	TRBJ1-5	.	TGTGCCTGGAGTGCAGACAGCAATCAGCCCCAGCATTTT	CAWSADSNQPQHF
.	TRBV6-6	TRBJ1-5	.	TGTGCCAGCAGTTACTCGGGTAGCGGTCAGCCCCAGCATTTT	CASSYSGSGQPQHF
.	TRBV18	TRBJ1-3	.	TGTGCCAGCTCCTCCACGGGCTCTGGAAACACCATATATTTT	CASSSTGSGNTIYF
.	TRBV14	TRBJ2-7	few	TGTGCCAGCAGCCAAGATCTTGAGTCCTACGAGCAGTACTTC	CASSQDLESYEQYF
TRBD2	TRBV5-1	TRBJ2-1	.	TGCGCCAGCAGCCCCTGGGGGGCTAGCGGGAGGTTGAATGAGCAGTTCTTC	CASSPWGASGRLNEQFF
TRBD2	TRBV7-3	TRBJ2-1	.	TGTGCCAGCAGCTCTGGACTAGGAGGGAATGAGCAGTTCTTC	CASSSGLGGNEQFF
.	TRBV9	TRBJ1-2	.	TGTGCCAGCAGCCCCCGTGAGGGGAGCCCTGGAGGCTACACCTTC	CASSPREGSPGGYTF
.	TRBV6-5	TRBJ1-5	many	TGTGCCAGCAGCCGGAATTACAGGGACAATCAGCCCCAGCATTTT	CASSRNYRDNQPQHF
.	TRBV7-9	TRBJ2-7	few	TGTGCCAGCAGCTTAGAAACGACCCTCAACGTTGAGCAGTACTTC	CASSLETTLNVEQYF
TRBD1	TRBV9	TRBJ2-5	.	TGTGCCAGCAGCGTAGCAGTCAGGGGGCGCCAAGAGACCCAGTACTTC	CASSVAVRGRQETQYF
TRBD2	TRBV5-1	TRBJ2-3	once	TGCGCCAGCAGCTTAAGCGGGATAAGCACAGATACGCAGTATTTT	CASSLSGISTDTQYF
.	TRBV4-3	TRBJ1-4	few	TGCGCCAGCAGCCAAGGAAGTGGGCGGAATGAAAAACTGTTTTTT	CASSQGSGRNEKLFF
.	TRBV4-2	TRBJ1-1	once	TGTGCCAGCAGCCAAGGTCACAGGGCCATGAACACTGAAGCTTTCTTT	CASSQGHRAMNTEAFF
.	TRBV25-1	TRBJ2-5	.	TGTGCCAGCAGTGAAACGAAAGGGAACCAAGAGACCCAGTACTTC	CASSETKGNQETQYF
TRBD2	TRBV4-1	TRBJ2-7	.	TGCGCCAGCAGCCAAGAAAGAGCGGGAGGTTACTACGAGCAGTACTTC	CASSQERAGGYYEQYF
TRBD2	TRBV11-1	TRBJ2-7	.	TGTGCCAGCAGTTCCCAGGGACTAGCAATCCTCGAGCAGTACTTC	CASSSQGLAILEQYF
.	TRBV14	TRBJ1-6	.	TGTGCCAGCAGCCCCGGACAGTATAATTCACCCCTCCACTTT	CASSPGQYNSPLHF
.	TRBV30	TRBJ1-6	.	TGTGCCTGGAACCCAGGACCGCCTAATTCACCCCTCCACTTT	CAWNPGPPNSPLHF
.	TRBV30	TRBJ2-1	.	TGTGCCTGGAGTAAGGGACTCCAGGGCCACAATGAGCAGTTCTTC	CAWSKGLQGHNEQFF
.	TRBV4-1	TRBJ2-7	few	TGCGCCAGCAGCCAAGGGGCCTGGCAGGGCAGCGAGCAGTACTTC	CASSQGAWQGSEQYF
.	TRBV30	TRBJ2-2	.	TGTGCCTGGATAGGCAGATCGGTGGTCGGCGGGGAGCTGTTTTTT	CAWIGRSVVGGELFF